This is a list of T cell receptor beta chains from one sample in a study of T cells in Graves' hyperthyroidism and ophthalmopathy. MiXCR, applied by TCRdb to the multiplex PCR reads, yields one record per CDR3 protein. The repertoire holds roughly 170,000 distinct CDR3 sequences, with over 15% as singletons. The sequencing sample was made of blood. The receptor source for this set is a woman between 50 and 59 years old with Graves' hyperthyroidism. CDR3s include the opening cysteine and the closing phenylalanine or tryptophan. A D gene is named only where the DNA matches it firmly. Expanded clones get a size class; other rows say once, few or many, or leave the size out.

D gene: TRBD2
J gene: TRBJ2-1
V gene: TRBV12-3/TRBV12-4
clone size: few
CDR3 protein: CASSQLAGGYLSNEQFF
CDR3 DNA: TGTGCCAGCAGCCAACTAGCGGGGGGTTATTTATCGAATGAGCAGTTCTTC

D gene: -
J gene: TRBJ1-1
V gene: TRBV7-9
clone size: many
CDR3 protein: CASSSLELEAFF
CDR3 DNA: TGTGCCAGCAGCTCACTCGAGCTTGAAGCTTTCTTT

D gene: TRBD1
J gene: TRBJ2-7
V gene: TRBV19
clone size: many
CDR3 protein: CASRKQGPQNYEQYF
CDR3 DNA: TGTGCCAGTAGAAAACAGGGGCCCCAAAACTACGAGCAGTACTTC

D gene: -
J gene: TRBJ2-6
V gene: TRBV6-1
clone size: many
CDR3 protein: CASSEQGSSGANVLTF
CDR3 DNA: TGTGCCAGCAGTGAACAGGGGAGCTCTGGGGCCAACGTCCTGACTTTC

D gene: -
J gene: TRBJ2-1
V gene: TRBV24-1
clone size: many
CDR3 protein: CATSDLGGPNYNEQFF
CDR3 DNA: TGTGCCACCAGTGATTTGGGTGGACCCAACTACAATGAGCAGTTCTTC

D gene: -
J gene: TRBJ1-5
V gene: TRBV20-1
clone size: many
CDR3 protein: CSSSGLDQPQHF
CDR3 DNA: TGCAGTTCATCTGGACTGGATCAGCCCCAGCATTTT

D gene: -
J gene: TRBJ2-3
V gene: TRBV9
clone size: many
CDR3 protein: CASSAGQLSTDTQYF
CDR3 DNA: TGTGCCAGCAGCGCCGGACAGCTTAGCACAGATACGCAGTATTTT

D gene: TRBD2
J gene: TRBJ2-1
V gene: TRBV3-1
clone size: many
CDR3 protein: CASSQDYRGDYNEQFF
CDR3 DNA: TGTGCCAGCAGCCAAGACTACCGGGGGGACTACAATGAGCAGTTCTTC

D gene: TRBD1
J gene: TRBJ1-5
V gene: TRBV7-2
clone size: many
CDR3 protein: CASSSLPGQGQPQHF
CDR3 DNA: TGTGCCAGCAGCTCACTTCCGGGACAGGGCCAGCCCCAGCATTTT

D gene: -
J gene: TRBJ2-3
V gene: TRBV28
clone size: many
CDR3 protein: CASSFPFRGASTDTQYF
CDR3 DNA: TGTGCCAGCAGTTTCCCCTTTCGGGGAGCTAGCACAGATACGCAGTATTTT

D gene: -
J gene: TRBJ2-7
V gene: TRBV5-1
clone size: -
CDR3 protein: CASSLVESEQYF
CDR3 DNA: TGCGCCAGCAGCTTGGTAGAGAGCGAGCAGTACTTC

D gene: TRBD2
J gene: TRBJ2-5
V gene: TRBV4-1
clone size: -
CDR3 protein: CASSLTGAGGLETQYF
CDR3 DNA: TGCGCCAGCAGTCTAACTGGAGCGGGGGGTCTGGAGACCCAGTACTTC

D gene: TRBD2
J gene: TRBJ2-5
V gene: TRBV6-8
clone size: many
CDR3 protein: CASSWGRTSLETQYF
CDR3 DNA: TGTGCCAGCAGTTGGGGGAGGACTAGTCTAGAGACCCAGTACTTC

D gene: -
J gene: TRBJ2-7
V gene: TRBV5-5
clone size: many
CDR3 protein: CASSLGVSYEQYF
CDR3 DNA: TGTGCCAGCAGCTTGGGCGTATCCTACGAGCAGTACTTC

D gene: -
J gene: TRBJ1-1
V gene: TRBV15
clone size: many
CDR3 protein: CATRLDTEAFF
CDR3 DNA: TGTGCCACTAGGTTGGACACTGAAGCTTTCTTT

D gene: TRBD1
J gene: TRBJ1-1
V gene: TRBV7-8
clone size: many
CDR3 protein: CASSGGTAEAFF
CDR3 DNA: TGTGCCAGCAGCGGGGGGACAGCTGAAGCTTTCTTT

D gene: -
J gene: TRBJ1-1
V gene: TRBV6-1
clone size: many
CDR3 protein: CASNPIQAEAFF
CDR3 DNA: TGTGCCAGCAACCCAATACAAGCTGAAGCTTTCTTT

D gene: -
J gene: TRBJ2-7
V gene: TRBV7-3
clone size: many
CDR3 protein: CASSLGPGSTREQYF
CDR3 DNA: TGTGCCAGCAGCTTAGGCCCGGGGTCTACGAGGGAGCAGTACTTC

D gene: -
J gene: TRBJ1-2
V gene: TRBV7-9
clone size: -
CDR3 protein: CASSLDGEGYGYTF
CDR3 DNA: TGTGCCAGCAGCTTGGACGGGGAGGGCTATGGCTACACCTTC

D gene: -
J gene: TRBJ1-2
V gene: TRBV20-1
clone size: many
CDR3 protein: CSARLGGTATNYGYTF
CDR3 DNA: TGCAGTGCTAGGTTAGGAGGGACGGCAACTAACTATGGCTACACCTTC

D gene: -
J gene: TRBJ2-7
V gene: TRBV18
clone size: many
CDR3 protein: CASSPPDGYEQYF
CDR3 DNA: TGTGCCAGCTCACCACCCGACGGCTACGAGCAGTACTTC

D gene: -
J gene: TRBJ2-5
V gene: TRBV29-1
clone size: many
CDR3 protein: CSVPWTLAGAQYF
CDR3 DNA: TGCAGCGTCCCCTGGACCCTCGCCGGGGCCCAGTACTTC

D gene: -
J gene: TRBJ1-1
V gene: TRBV28
clone size: many
CDR3 protein: CASSPSTGLRSTEAFF
CDR3 DNA: TGTGCCAGCAGTCCTTCTACAGGGCTAAGGAGCACTGAAGCTTTCTTT

D gene: -
J gene: TRBJ1-1
V gene: TRBV28
clone size: many
CDR3 protein: CASSPGHVNTEAFF
CDR3 DNA: TGTGCCAGCAGTCCGGGACACGTGAACACTGAAGCTTTCTTT

D gene: -
J gene: TRBJ2-1
V gene: TRBV6-1
clone size: once
CDR3 protein: CASSPREHSEQFF
CDR3 DNA: TGTGCCAGCAGTCCCCGGGAACACAGTGAGCAGTTCTTC

D gene: -
J gene: TRBJ2-5
V gene: TRBV20-1
clone size: many
CDR3 protein: CSAPTGKGTQYF
CDR3 DNA: TGCAGTGCTCCGACGGGGAAGGGGACCCAGTACTTC

D gene: TRBD1
J gene: TRBJ1-2
V gene: TRBV7-9
clone size: many
CDR3 protein: CASSESGTGTNYGYTF
CDR3 DNA: TGTGCCAGCAGCGAAAGCGGGACAGGAACTAACTATGGCTACACCTTC

D gene: -
J gene: TRBJ2-7
V gene: TRBV5-1
clone size: once
CDR3 protein: CASSLDRAFPYEQYF
CDR3 DNA: TGCGCCAGCAGCTTGGACAGGGCATTTCCATACGAGCAGTACTTC

D gene: -
J gene: TRBJ2-1
V gene: TRBV28
clone size: many
CDR3 protein: CASSLRTARGNEQFF
CDR3 DNA: TGTGCCAGCAGTTTAAGGACGGCTAGAGGTAATGAGCAGTTCTTC

D gene: -
J gene: TRBJ1-2
V gene: TRBV9
clone size: many
CDR3 protein: CASSAWDGNYGYTF
CDR3 DNA: TGTGCCAGCAGCGCTTGGGACGGGAACTATGGCTACACCTTC

D gene: -
J gene: TRBJ2-7
V gene: TRBV7-2
clone size: many
CDR3 protein: CASSPGRNYEQYF
CDR3 DNA: TGTGCCAGCAGCCCGGGACGGAACTACGAGCAGTACTTC

D gene: TRBD1
J gene: TRBJ1-2
V gene: TRBV4-1
clone size: many
CDR3 protein: CASSQDHDRGRIGGYTF
CDR3 DNA: TGCGCCAGCAGCCAAGATCATGACAGGGGGCGTATAGGTGGCTACACCTTC

D gene: -
J gene: TRBJ2-1
V gene: TRBV5-6
clone size: -
CDR3 protein: CASSFIGRVGDNGQFF
CDR3 DNA: TGTGCCAGCAGCTTTATTGGTAGGGTAGGGGATAATGGGCAGTTCTTC

D gene: -
J gene: TRBJ1-3
V gene: TRBV4-3
clone size: -
CDR3 protein: CASSHGRGWNTIYF
CDR3 DNA: TGCGCCAGCAGCCACGGGAGGGGGTGGAACACCATATATTTT

D gene: -
J gene: TRBJ1-5
V gene: TRBV28
clone size: many
CDR3 protein: CASSHEGVQPQHF
CDR3 DNA: TGTGCCAGCAGTCACGAGGGGGTTCAGCCCCAGCATTTT

D gene: -
J gene: TRBJ2-7
V gene: TRBV5-5
clone size: -
CDR3 protein: CASSLSPTQRAYEQYF
CDR3 DNA: TGTGCCAGCAGCTTGAGTCCAACCCAGAGAGCCTACGAGCAGTACTTC

D gene: -
J gene: TRBJ1-5
V gene: TRBV2
clone size: many
CDR3 protein: CASSSQAGNQPQHF
CDR3 DNA: TGTGCCAGCAGTTCACAGGCCGGCAATCAGCCCCAGCATTTT

D gene: -
J gene: TRBJ1-5
V gene: TRBV28
clone size: many
CDR3 protein: CASELRALTFDQPQHF
CDR3 DNA: TGTGCCAGCGAACTCCGGGCCTTGACCTTCGATCAGCCCCAGCATTTT

D gene: TRBD2
J gene: TRBJ2-3
V gene: TRBV27
clone size: many
CDR3 protein: CASRGWTSGGPTDTQYF
CDR3 DNA: TGTGCCAGCAGGGGATGGACTAGCGGGGGCCCCACAGATACGCAGTATTTT

D gene: TRBD2
J gene: TRBJ2-1
V gene: TRBV19
clone size: -
CDR3 protein: CASSTGLAPSSNEQFF
CDR3 DNA: TGTGCCAGTAGTACCGGACTAGCACCCTCCTCCAATGAGCAGTTCTTC

D gene: -
J gene: TRBJ1-4
V gene: TRBV15
clone size: many
CDR3 protein: CATRAGSQGYEKLFF
CDR3 DNA: TGTGCCACCAGAGCTGGGAGTCAGGGGTATGAAAAACTGTTTTTT

D gene: -
J gene: TRBJ2-3
V gene: TRBV10-2
clone size: few
CDR3 protein: CASSDTDTQYF
CDR3 DNA: TGCGCCAGCAGTGACACAGATACGCAGTATTTT

D gene: -
J gene: TRBJ2-3
V gene: TRBV11-2
clone size: many
CDR3 protein: CASSLGHTTDTQYF
CDR3 DNA: TGTGCCAGCAGCTTAGGACATACCACAGATACGCAGTATTTT

D gene: -
J gene: TRBJ2-7
V gene: TRBV25-1
clone size: many
CDR3 protein: CASSESRGRQGDEQYF
CDR3 DNA: TGTGCCAGCAGTGAAAGTCGGGGGCGGCAGGGCGACGAGCAGTACTTC

D gene: TRBD1
J gene: TRBJ1-2
V gene: TRBV28
clone size: many
CDR3 protein: CASSLRQPGTGYGYTF
CDR3 DNA: TGTGCCAGCAGCCTTAGGCAACCCGGGACAGGCTATGGCTACACCTTC

D gene: TRBD1
J gene: TRBJ2-7
V gene: TRBV5-5
clone size: many
CDR3 protein: CASTLGGQGAIYEQYF
CDR3 DNA: TGTGCCAGCACCCTTGGGGGACAGGGGGCAATTTACGAGCAGTACTTC

D gene: TRBD1
J gene: TRBJ1-2
V gene: TRBV19
clone size: few
CDR3 protein: CASSNRGSGIYGYTF
CDR3 DNA: TGTGCCAGTTCCAACAGGGGAAGTGGTATCTATGGCTACACCTTC

D gene: -
J gene: TRBJ1-2
V gene: TRBV9
clone size: many
CDR3 protein: CASSVSGAAPTLYGYTF
CDR3 DNA: TGTGCCAGCAGCGTATCCGGGGCCGCGCCGACACTCTATGGCTACACCTTC

D gene: -
J gene: TRBJ1-2
V gene: TRBV4-1
clone size: few
CDR3 protein: CASSPLQVNYGYTF
CDR3 DNA: TGCGCCAGCAGCCCACTTCAGGTTAACTATGGCTACACCTTC